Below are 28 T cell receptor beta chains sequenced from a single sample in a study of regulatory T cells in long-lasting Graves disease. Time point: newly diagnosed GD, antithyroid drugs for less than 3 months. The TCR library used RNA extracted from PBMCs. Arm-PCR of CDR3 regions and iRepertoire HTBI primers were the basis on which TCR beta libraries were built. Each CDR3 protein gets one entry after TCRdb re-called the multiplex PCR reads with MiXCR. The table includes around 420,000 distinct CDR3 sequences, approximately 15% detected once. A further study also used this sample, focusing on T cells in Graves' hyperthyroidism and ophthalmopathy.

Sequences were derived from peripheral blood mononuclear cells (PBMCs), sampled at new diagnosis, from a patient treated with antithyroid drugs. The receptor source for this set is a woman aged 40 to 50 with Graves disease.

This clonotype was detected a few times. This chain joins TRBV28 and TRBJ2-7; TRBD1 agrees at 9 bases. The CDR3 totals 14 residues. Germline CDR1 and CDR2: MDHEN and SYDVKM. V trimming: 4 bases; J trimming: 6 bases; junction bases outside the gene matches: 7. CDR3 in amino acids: CASSYGQGTAEQYF. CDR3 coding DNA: TGTGCCAGCAGTTACGGACAGGGGACAGCCGAGCAGTACTTC.

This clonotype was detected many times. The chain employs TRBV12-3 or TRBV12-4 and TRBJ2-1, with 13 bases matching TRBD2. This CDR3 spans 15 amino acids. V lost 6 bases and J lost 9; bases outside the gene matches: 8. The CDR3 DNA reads TGTGCCAGCAGCCCAGGACTAGCGGGAGAGGTTGAGCAGTTCTTC. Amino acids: CASSPGLAGEVEQFF.

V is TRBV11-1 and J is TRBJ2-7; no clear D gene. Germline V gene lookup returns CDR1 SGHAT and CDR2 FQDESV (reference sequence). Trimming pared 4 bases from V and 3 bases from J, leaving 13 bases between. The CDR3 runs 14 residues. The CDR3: CASSSQWGSYEQYF. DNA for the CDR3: TGTGCCAGCAGCTCCCAATGGGGTAGCTACGAGCAGTACTTC.

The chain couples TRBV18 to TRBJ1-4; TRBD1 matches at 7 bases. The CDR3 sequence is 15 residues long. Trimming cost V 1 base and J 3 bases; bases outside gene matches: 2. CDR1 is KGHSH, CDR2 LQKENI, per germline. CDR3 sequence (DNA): TGTGCCAGCTCACCACGACAGGGATCTAATGAAAAACTGTTTTTT. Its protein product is CASSPRQGSNEKLFF. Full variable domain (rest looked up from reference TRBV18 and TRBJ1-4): NAGVMQNPRHLVRRRGQEARLRCSPMKGHSHVYWYRQLPEEGLKFMVYLQKENIIDESGMPKERFSAEFPKEGPSILRIQQVVRGDSAAYFCASSPRQGSNEKLFFGSGTQLSVL.

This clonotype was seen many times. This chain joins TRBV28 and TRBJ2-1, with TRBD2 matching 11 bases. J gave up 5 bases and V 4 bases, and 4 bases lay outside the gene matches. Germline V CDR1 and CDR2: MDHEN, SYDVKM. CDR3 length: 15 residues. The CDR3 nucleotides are TGTGCCAGCAGTTACTCACTAGCGGGGGACAATGAGCAGTTCTTC. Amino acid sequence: CASSYSLAGDNEQFF.

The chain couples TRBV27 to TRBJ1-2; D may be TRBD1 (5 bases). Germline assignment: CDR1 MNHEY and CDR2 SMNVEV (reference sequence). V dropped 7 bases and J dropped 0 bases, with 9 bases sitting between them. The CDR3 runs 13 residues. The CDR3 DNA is TGTGCCAGCACCGGGGGTCCTAACTATGGCTACACCTTC. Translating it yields CASTGGPNYGYTF.

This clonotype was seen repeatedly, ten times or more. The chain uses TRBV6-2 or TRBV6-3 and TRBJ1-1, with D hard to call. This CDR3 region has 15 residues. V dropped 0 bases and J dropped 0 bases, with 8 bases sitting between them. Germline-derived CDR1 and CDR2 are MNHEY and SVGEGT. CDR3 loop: CASSYSAKLNTEAFF. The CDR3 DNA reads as TGTGCCAGCAGTTACTCGGCGAAGTTGAACACTGAAGCTTTCTTT.

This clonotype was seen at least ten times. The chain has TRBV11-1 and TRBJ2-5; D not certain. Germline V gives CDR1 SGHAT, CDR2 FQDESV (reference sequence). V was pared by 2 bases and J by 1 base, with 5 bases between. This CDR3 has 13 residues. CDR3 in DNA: TGTGCCAGCAGCTTAACGGTCCAAGAGACCCAGTACTTC. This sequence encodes CASSLTVQETQYF.

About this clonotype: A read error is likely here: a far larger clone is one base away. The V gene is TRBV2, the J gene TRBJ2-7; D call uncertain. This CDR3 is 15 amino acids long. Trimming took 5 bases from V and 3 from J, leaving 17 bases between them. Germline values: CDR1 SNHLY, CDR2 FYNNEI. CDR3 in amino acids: CASSLTRETIYEQYF. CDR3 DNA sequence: TGTGCCAGCAGTCTCACAAGGGAAACGATCTACGAGCAGTACTTC.

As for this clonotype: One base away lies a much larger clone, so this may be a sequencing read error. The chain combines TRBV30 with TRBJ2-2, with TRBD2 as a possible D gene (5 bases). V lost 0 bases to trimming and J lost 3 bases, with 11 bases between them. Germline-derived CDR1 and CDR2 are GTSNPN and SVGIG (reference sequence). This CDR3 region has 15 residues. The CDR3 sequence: CAWSVSRADTGELFF. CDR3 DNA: TGTGCCTGGAGTGTTTCGAGGGCCGACACCGGGGAGCTGTTTTTT.

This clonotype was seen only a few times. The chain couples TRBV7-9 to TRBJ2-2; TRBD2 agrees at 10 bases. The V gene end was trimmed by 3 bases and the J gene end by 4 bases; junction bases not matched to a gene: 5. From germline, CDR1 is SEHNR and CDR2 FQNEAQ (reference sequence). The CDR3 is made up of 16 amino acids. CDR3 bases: TGTGCCAGCAGCTTTCCTAGCGGGAGAGCCACCGGGGAGCTGTTTTTT. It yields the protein CASSFPSGRATGELFF.

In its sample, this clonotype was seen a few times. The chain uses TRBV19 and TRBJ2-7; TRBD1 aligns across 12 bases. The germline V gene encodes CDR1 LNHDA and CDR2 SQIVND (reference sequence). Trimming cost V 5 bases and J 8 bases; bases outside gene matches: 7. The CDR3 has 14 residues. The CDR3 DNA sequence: TGTGCCAGTAGTCCCGGGACAGGGGGCATGAAGCAGTACTTC. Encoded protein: CASSPGTGGMKQYF.

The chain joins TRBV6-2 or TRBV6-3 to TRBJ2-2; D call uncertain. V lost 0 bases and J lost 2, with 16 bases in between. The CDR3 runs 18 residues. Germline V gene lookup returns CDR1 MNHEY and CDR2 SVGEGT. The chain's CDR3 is CASSYSTAHLINTGELFF. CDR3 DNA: TGTGCCAGCAGTTACTCGACGGCCCACCTCATAAACACCGGGGAGCTGTTTTTT.

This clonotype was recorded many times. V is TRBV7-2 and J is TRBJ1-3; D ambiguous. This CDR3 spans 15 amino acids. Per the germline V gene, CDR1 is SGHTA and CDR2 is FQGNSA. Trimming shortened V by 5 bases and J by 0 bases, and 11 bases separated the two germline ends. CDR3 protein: CASSVQRSSGNTIYF. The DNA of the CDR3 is TGTGCCAGCAGCGTCCAGAGGAGCTCTGGAAACACCATATATTTT.

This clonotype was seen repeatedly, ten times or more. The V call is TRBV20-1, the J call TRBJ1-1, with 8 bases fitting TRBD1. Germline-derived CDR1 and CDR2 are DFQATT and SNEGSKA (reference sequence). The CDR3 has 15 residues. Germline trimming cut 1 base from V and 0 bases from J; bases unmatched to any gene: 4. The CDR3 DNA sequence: TGCAGTGCTAGAGTCCTGGACAGGGTGAACACTGAAGCTTTCTTT. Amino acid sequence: CSARVLDRVNTEAFF.

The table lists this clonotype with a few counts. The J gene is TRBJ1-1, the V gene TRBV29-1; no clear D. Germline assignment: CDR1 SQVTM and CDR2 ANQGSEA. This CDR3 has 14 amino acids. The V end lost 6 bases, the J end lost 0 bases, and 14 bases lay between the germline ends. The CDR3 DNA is TGCAGCGTCCGGAAGGGTGGAATGAACACTGAAGCTTTCTTT. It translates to CSVRKGGMNTEAFF.

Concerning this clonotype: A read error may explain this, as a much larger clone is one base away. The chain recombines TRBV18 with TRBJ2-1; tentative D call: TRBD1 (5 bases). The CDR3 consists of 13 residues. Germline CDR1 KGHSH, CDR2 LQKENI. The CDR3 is CVSSADSYNEQFF. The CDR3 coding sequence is TGTGTCAGCTCAGCCGACAGCTACAATGAGCAGTTCTTC.

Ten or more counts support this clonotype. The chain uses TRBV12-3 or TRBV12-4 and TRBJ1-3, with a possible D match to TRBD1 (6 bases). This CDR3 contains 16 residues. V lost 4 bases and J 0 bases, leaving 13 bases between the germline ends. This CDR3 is CASSWNLRGSGNTIYF. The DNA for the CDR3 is TGTGCCAGCAGTTGGAATCTCAGGGGCTCTGGAAACACCATATATTTT.

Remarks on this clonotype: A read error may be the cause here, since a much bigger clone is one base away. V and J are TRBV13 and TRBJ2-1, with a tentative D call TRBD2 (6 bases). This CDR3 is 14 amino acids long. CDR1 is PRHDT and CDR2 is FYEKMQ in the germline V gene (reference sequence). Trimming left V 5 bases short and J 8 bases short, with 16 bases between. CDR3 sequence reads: CASSSFSPGDEQFF. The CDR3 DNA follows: TGTGCCAGCAGCAGCTTTTCACCGGGAGATGAGCAGTTCTTC.

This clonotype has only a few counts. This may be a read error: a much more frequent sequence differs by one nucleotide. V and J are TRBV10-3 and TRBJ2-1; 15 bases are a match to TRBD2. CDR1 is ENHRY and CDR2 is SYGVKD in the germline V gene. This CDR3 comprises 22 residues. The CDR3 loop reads CVISETQHGTSGRNSQYNEQFF. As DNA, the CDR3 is TGTGTCATCAGTGAGACGCAGCACGGGACTAGCGGGAGGAATTCCCAGTACAATGAGCAGTTCTTC.

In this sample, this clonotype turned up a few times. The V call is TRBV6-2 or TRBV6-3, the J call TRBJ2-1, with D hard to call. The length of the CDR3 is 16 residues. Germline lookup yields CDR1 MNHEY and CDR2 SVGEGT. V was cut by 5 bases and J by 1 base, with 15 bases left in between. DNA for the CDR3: TGTGCCAGCAGTCGACTTTGGGCGGAGTCCTACAATGAGCAGTTCTTC. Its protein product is CASSRLWAESYNEQFF.

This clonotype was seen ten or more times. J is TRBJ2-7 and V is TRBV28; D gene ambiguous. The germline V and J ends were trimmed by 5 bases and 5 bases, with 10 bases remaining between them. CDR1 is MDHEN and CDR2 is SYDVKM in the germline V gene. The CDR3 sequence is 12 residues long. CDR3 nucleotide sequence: TGTGCCAGCAGTGACCCTGGAAACGAGCAGTACTTC. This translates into CASSDPGNEQYF.

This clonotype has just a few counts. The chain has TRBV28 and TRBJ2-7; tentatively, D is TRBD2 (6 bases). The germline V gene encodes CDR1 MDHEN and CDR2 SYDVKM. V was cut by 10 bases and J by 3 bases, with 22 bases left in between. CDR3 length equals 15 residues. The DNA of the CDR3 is TGTGCCACCCGAATTTTGGGCGGGATCAACTACGAGCAGTACTTC. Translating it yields CATRILGGINYEQYF. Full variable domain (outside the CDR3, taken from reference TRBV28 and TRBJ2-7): DVKVTQSSRYLVKRTGEKVFLECVQDMDHENMFWYRQDPGLGLRLIYFSYDVKMKEKGDIPEGYSVSREKKERFSLILESASTNQTSMYLCATRILGGINYEQYFGPGTRLTVT.

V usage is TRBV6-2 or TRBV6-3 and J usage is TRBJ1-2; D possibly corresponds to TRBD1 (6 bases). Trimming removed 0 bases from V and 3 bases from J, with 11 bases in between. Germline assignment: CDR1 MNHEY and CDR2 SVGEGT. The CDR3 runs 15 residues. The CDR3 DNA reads TGTGCCAGCAGTTACTCGGACAGCCTTGACTATGGCTACACCTTC. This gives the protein CASSYSDSLDYGYTF.

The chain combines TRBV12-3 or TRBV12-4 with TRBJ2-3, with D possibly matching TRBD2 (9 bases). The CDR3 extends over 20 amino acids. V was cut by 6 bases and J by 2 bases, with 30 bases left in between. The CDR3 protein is CASSHPDRVPLAGNTDTQYF. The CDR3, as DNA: TGTGCCAGCAGCCACCCGGACAGGGTACCGCTAGCGGGAAACACAGATACGCAGTATTTT.

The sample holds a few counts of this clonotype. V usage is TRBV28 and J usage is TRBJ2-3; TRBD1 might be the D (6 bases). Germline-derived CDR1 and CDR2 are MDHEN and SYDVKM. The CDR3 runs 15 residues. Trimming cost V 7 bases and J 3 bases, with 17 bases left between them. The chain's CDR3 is CASKKNRVRTDTQYF. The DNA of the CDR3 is TGTGCCAGCAAGAAGAACAGGGTTAGGACAGATACGCAGTATTTT.

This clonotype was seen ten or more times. CDR3 in amino acids: CASRTATSTDTQYF. The CDR3 DNA is TGCGCCAGCCGCACGGCCACTAGCACAGATACGCAGTATTTT. This rearrangement joins TRBV5-1 to TRBJ2-3; D is unresolved. V lost 7 bases, J lost 0 bases, and 12 bases lay in between. CDR3 size: 14 residues. CDR1 is SGHRS and CDR2 is YFSETQ in the germline V gene. The entire variable domain, with the rest obtained from reference TRBV5-1 and TRBJ2-3, is as follows: KAGVTQTPRYLIKTRGQQVTLSCSPISGHRSVSWYQQTPGQGLQFLFEYFSETQRNKGNFPGRFSGRQFSNSRSEMNVSTLELGDSALYLCASRTATSTDTQYFGPGTRLTVL.

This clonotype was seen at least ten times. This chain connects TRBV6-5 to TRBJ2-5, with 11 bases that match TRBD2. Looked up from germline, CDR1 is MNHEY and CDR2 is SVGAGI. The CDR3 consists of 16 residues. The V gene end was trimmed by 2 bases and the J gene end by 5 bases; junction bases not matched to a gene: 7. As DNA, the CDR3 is TGTGCCAGCAGTTACACAAAACTAGCGGGAGATGAGACCCAGTACTTC. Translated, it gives CASSYTKLAGDETQYF.